These 3 T cell receptor beta chains were all obtained from the same sample, sequenced in a study of T-cell reconstitution after alpha-beta-depleted transplantation in children. Unique molecular identifiers were incorporated during preparation of the TCRbeta library. TCRdb reprocessed the PCR reads via MiXCR and lists one record per CDR3 protein. The sample records approximately 400,000 distinct CDR3 sequences, roughly a tenth being singletons. The sequences come from PBMCs from the stem cell graft donor, collected from the stem cell graft. The source of these receptors is a human donor who donated a stem cell graft to a child with acute myeloid leukemia.

This clonotype was found many times. CDR3 sequence: CSARVSGGAEAFF. CDR3 coding DNA: TGCAGTGCTAGAGTTTCAGGGGGCGCTGAAGCTTTCTTT. The chain couples TRBV20-1 to TRBJ1-1, with 8 bases identical to TRBD1. The CDR3 loop spans 13 amino acids. The ends lost 1 base at V and 6 bases at J; junction bases unmatched: 4. Germline CDR1 reads DFQATT; CDR2 reads SNEGSKA (reference sequence).

The chain has TRBV9 and TRBJ1-3; 7 bases align to TRBD1. CDR1 and CDR2 from the germline V gene are SGDLS and YYNGEE. This CDR3 region has 15 residues. With 1 base clipped from V and 3 bases from J, the junction kept 4 bases outside the gene matches. For the CDR3, the DNA is TGTGCCAGCAGCGTAAACAGGGGAGGTGGAAACACCATATATTTT. It specifies CASSVNRGGGNTIYF.

This clonotype was counted only a few times. Here the CDR3 reads CASSLAGDKTQYF. Here the CDR3 DNA reads TGTGCCAGCAGCTTAGCTGGCGATAAGACCCAGTACTTC. The chain is built from TRBV7-6 and TRBJ2-5; no definite D call. The CDR3 has 13 residues. Germline V gene data show CDR1 as SGHVS and CDR2 as FNYEAQ. Trimming took 0 bases from V and 6 from J, leaving 8 bases between them.